The 27 T cell receptor beta chains listed next were all sequenced from one sample in a study of blood T cell repertoires in COVID-19. Produced via immunoSEQ multiplex PCR; TCRdb's table is partial and in-frame only. The sample carries 200,000 to 250,000 clones, approximately 86% recorded once. What was sequenced was peripheral blood. The receptors originated from a woman older than 75 with active or convalescent COVID-19.

CDR3 amino acids: CASSVPGQGYYTF. The CDR3 DNA reads as TGTGCCAGCAGTGTCCCGGGACAGGGATACTACACCTTC. The genes are TRBV28 and TRBJ1-2, with 9 bases lining up with TRBD1. Germline-derived CDR1 and CDR2 are MDHEN and SYDVKM. The length of the CDR3 is 13 residues. Trimming cost V 5 bases and J 10 bases; bases outside gene matches: 8.

The chain employs TRBV7-2 and TRBJ2-1; the D gene is possibly TRBD1 (6 bases). CDR1 is SGHTA and CDR2 is FQGNSA in the germline V gene. V was shortened by 1 base and J by 2 bases, with 9 bases between the two germline ends. The CDR3 spans 15 residues. The CDR3: CASSLGTGPYNEQFF. The CDR3, as DNA: TGTGCCAGCAGCTTAGGCACAGGGCCCTACAATGAGCAGTTCTTC. The whole variable domain, remainder taken from reference TRBV7-2 and TRBJ2-1, is GAGVSQSPSNKVTEKGKDVELRCDPISGHTALYWYRQSLGQGLEFLIYFQGNSAPDKSGLPSDRFSAERTGGSVSTLTIQRTQQEDSAVYLCASSLGTGPYNEQFFGPGTRLTVL.

V and J are TRBV9 and TRBJ1-4; TRBD1 agrees at 7 bases. The CDR3 runs 15 residues. V gave up 3 bases and J gave up 4 bases; unmatched junction bases: 6. From germline, CDR1 is SGDLS and CDR2 YYNGEE. CDR3 nucleotides: TGTGCCAGCAGCGGTGACAGGGTTAGTAATGAAAAACTGTTTTTT. Translation gives CASSGDRVSNEKLFF.

This chain uses TRBV28 with TRBJ1-1; D gene ambiguous. Trimming took 5 bases from V and 3 from J, leaving 13 bases between them. CDR1 and CDR2 from the germline V gene are MDHEN and SYDVKM. This CDR3 contains 14 residues. The DNA of the CDR3 is TGTGCCAGCAGTCCCCTCTTATCGTACACTGAAGCTTTCTTT. Its protein is CASSPLLSYTEAFF.

In its sample, this clone was seen once. The rearrangement links TRBV11-2 to TRBJ2-2; D is possibly TRBD2 (6 bases). CDR1 and CDR2 (germline): SGHAT, FQNNGV. The V end was cut by 2 bases, the J end by 1 base, with 8 bases between. CDR3 length: 15 residues. CDR3 residues: CASSLQGLNTGELFF. Written as DNA, the CDR3 is TGTGCCAGCAGCTTACAGGGACTGAACACCGGGGAGCTGTTTTTT.

The chain employs TRBV20-1 and TRBJ2-3; 7 bases map to TRBD2. In germline, CDR1 is DFQATT, CDR2 SNEGSKA (reference sequence). The CDR3 spans 15 residues. Trimming cost V 3 bases and J 2 bases; bases outside gene matches: 8. The CDR3 DNA is TGCAGTGCTAGTCACGCGGGGGAAAACACAGATACGCAGTATTTT. Protein sequence: CSASHAGENTDTQYF.

In DNA form, the CDR3 reads TGTGCCAGTAGTATAGATCCCCGGCGGAGCTCTGGAAACACCATATATTTT. It yields the protein CASSIDPRRSSGNTIYF. The rearrangement links TRBV19 to TRBJ1-3; no definite D call. Germline CDR1 reads LNHDA; CDR2 reads SQIVND (reference sequence). The ends were cut back, 0 bases at V and 0 bases at J, with 12 bases in the middle. The CDR3 runs 17 residues.

J is TRBJ1-4 and V is TRBV15, with D perhaps TRBD1 (6 bases). Trimming removed 4 bases from V and 2 bases from J, with 14 bases in between. CDR1 and CDR2 from the germline V gene are LNHNV and YYDKDF (reference sequence). The CDR3 totals 16 residues. The CDR3 sequence is CATSTANRVTNEKLFF. The CDR3 DNA is TGTGCCACCAGCACAGCGAACAGGGTGACTAATGAAAAACTGTTTTTT.

The J gene is TRBJ2-7, the V gene TRBV6-6, with 8 bases fitting TRBD1. J gave up 2 bases and V 5 bases, and 8 bases lay outside the gene matches. CDR1 and CDR2 (germline): MNHNY, SVGAGI (reference sequence). CDR3 length: 15 residues. The CDR3 is CASSTRTGRAYEQYF. The CDR3 nucleotides are TGTGCCAGCAGTACCCGGACAGGGCGCGCCTACGAGCAGTACTTC.

This clone was recorded only once. The gene calls are TRBV9 and TRBJ2-3; unclear D gene. CDR3 length: 12 residues. Germline V gene lookup returns CDR1 SGDLS and CDR2 YYNGEE. Trimming left V 1 base short and J 3 bases short, with 3 bases between. The CDR3 DNA reads TGTGCCAGCAGCGTATCGACAGATACGCAGTATTTT. Protein sequence: CASSVSTDTQYF.

The CDR3 loop is CASTRGIFTDTQYF. The CDR3 DNA follows: TGTGCCAGCACCCGAGGGATTTTCACAGATACGCAGTATTTT. The chain has TRBV2 and TRBJ2-3, with D tentatively TRBD2 (5 bases). Germline V lookup: CDR1 SNHLY, CDR2 FYNNEI. The CDR3 has 14 residues. Trimming removed 7 bases at V and 2 bases at J, with 13 bases between. The full variable domain, rest sourced from reference TRBV2 and TRBJ2-3, is EPEVTQTPSHQVTQMGQEVILRCVPISNHLYFYWYRQILGQKVEFLVSFYNNEISEKSEIFDDQFSVERPDGSNFTLKIRSTKLEDSAMYFCASTRGIFTDTQYFGPGTRLTVL.

The chain uses TRBV7-9 and TRBJ1-2, with TRBD1 matching over 9 bases. Trimming cost V 3 bases and J 1 base; bases outside gene matches: 9. Germline CDR1 and CDR2: SEHNR and FQNEAQ (reference sequence). The CDR3 covers 17 residues. The CDR3 coding sequence is TGTGCCAGCAGCTTTTCCGGGACAGGGCACAATAACTATGGCTACACCTTC. Amino acid sequence: CASSFSGTGHNNYGYTF.

The J gene is TRBJ1-2, the V gene TRBV14, with D possibly being TRBD1 (6 bases). V lost 0 bases and J 8 bases, leaving 19 bases between the germline ends. Germline V gene lookup returns CDR1 SGHDN and CDR2 FVKESK. This CDR3 has 16 residues. CDR3 sequence reads: CASSQDLTGGVSGYTF. Written as DNA, the CDR3 is TGTGCCAGCAGCCAAGATCTTACGGGGGGCGTAAGCGGCTACACCTTC.

The J gene is TRBJ1-2, the V gene TRBV6-5; D remains unclear. The germline gives CDR1 MNHEY, CDR2 SVGAGI. V lost 6 bases and J lost 3, with 14 bases in between. This CDR3 region has 14 residues. CDR3 nucleotide sequence: TGTGCCAGCAGATCAGGATTCGAATACTATGGCTACACCTTC. Protein product: CASRSGFEYYGYTF.

The chain is built from TRBV19 and TRBJ2-1; TRBD2 matches at 7 bases. The J segment lost 3 bases and the V segment lost 7 bases, leaving 15 bases of the junction unmatched. The CDR3 length is 17 residues. CDR1 is LNHDA, CDR2 SQIVND, per germline (reference sequence). CDR3 protein: CASTMASGRLIYNEQFF. DNA for the CDR3: TGTGCCAGTACCATGGCTAGCGGTCGCTTAATCTACAATGAGCAGTTCTTC. Full variable domain (missing parts from reference TRBV19 and TRBJ2-1): DGGITQSPKYLFRKEGQNVTLSCEQNLNHDAMYWYRQDPGQGLRLIYYSQIVNDFQKGDIAEGYSVSREKKESFPLTVTSAQKNPTAFYLCASTMASGRLIYNEQFFGPGTRLTVL.

J is TRBJ1-6 and V is TRBV5-6; D is unresolved. This CDR3 comprises 14 residues. Trimming took 4 bases from V and 6 from J, leaving 11 bases between them. Germline V CDR1 and CDR2: SGHDT, YYEEEE. The CDR3 DNA is TGTGCCAGCAGCCAACCTGGCCTTAATTCACCCCTCCACTTT. Amino acids: CASSQPGLNSPLHF. Using reference TRBV5-6 and TRBJ1-6 for the parts outside the CDR3, the full variable domain is DAGVTQSPTHLIKTRGQQVTLRCSPKSGHDTVSWYQQALGQGPQFIFQYYEEEERQRGNFPDRFSGHQFPNYSSELNVNALLLGDSALYLCASSQPGLNSPLHFGNGTRLTVT.

This rearrangement joins TRBV5-6 to TRBJ1-1, with 8 bases matching TRBD1. J was trimmed by 0 bases and V by 7 bases; bases with no gene match: 5. Germline values: CDR1 SGHDT, CDR2 YYEEEE. This CDR3 contains 14 residues. The CDR3: CASRLGQVNTEAFF. CDR3 nucleotide sequence: TGTGCCAGCCGGCTGGGACAGGTGAACACTGAAGCTTTCTTT. The full variable domain, in which reference TRBV5-6 and TRBJ1-1 provide the parts outside the CDR3, is DAGVTQSPTHLIKTRGQQVTLRCSPKSGHDTVSWYQQALGQGPQFIFQYYEEEERQRGNFPDRFSGHQFPNYSSELNVNALLLGDSALYLCASRLGQVNTEAFFGQGTRLTVV.

The genes are TRBV18 and TRBJ2-2, with a weak D call TRBD1 (6 bases). CDR3 length: 13 amino acids. Trimming cost V 5 bases and J 11 bases, with 15 bases left between them. In germline, CDR1 is KGHSH, CDR2 LQKENI. The CDR3 bases are TGTGCCAGCTCAAGCGGCCTGGACAGAGAGCTGTTTTTT. Translation: CASSSGLDRELFF.

V gene TRBV9 combines with J gene TRBJ1-6, with a tentative D call TRBD1 (6 bases). Trimming stripped 5 bases from V and 8 bases from J, with 20 bases between. CDR1 and CDR2 from the germline V gene are SGDLS and YYNGEE. The CDR3 is made up of 16 amino acids. The DNA for the CDR3 is TGTGCCAGCAGTCCCAGGGGACGAGGTTTAGATTCACCCCTCCACTTT. It is translated as CASSPRGRGLDSPLHF. Drawing the rest from reference TRBV9 and TRBJ1-6, the complete variable domain is DSGVTQTPKHLITATGQRVTLRCSPRSGDLSVYWYQQSLDQGLQFLIQYYNGEERAKGNILERFSAQQFPDLHSELNLSSLELGDSALYFCASSPRGRGLDSPLHFGNGTRLTVT.

The V gene is TRBV2, the J gene TRBJ1-2, with a weak D call TRBD1 (5 bases). The CDR3 is 15 amino acids. In germline, CDR1 is SNHLY, CDR2 FYNNEI. Trimming left V 2 bases short and J 7 bases short, with 17 bases between. CDR3 sequence reads: CASSERGQGIGGYTF. DNA of the CDR3: TGTGCCAGCAGTGAAAGGGGCCAGGGTATTGGTGGCTACACCTTC.

V gene TRBV25-1 combines with J gene TRBJ2-2, with TRBD1 identical over 7 bases. The V and J ends lost 1 base and 4 bases, in that order; junction bases with no gene match: 3. Germline values: CDR1 MGHDK, CDR2 SYGVNS. The CDR3 has 15 amino acids. The CDR3: CASSEWGQSTGELFF. CDR3 in DNA: TGTGCCAGCAGTGAATGGGGACAGAGCACCGGGGAGCTGTTTTTT.

The chain links TRBV6-5 to TRBJ2-7; perhaps TRBD2 as D (5 bases). V was cut by 6 bases and J by 7 bases, with 22 bases left in between. Looked up from germline, CDR1 is MNHEY and CDR2 is SVGAGI. The CDR3 runs 15 residues. Here the CDR3 DNA reads TGTGCCAGCAGCCATACCAGGACCGGGAACCTAGAGCAGTACTTC. Translating gives CASSHTRTGNLEQYF.

The chain combines TRBV5-1 with TRBJ2-4; 13 nucleotides agree with TRBD2. Germline V gene lookup returns CDR1 SGHRS and CDR2 YFSETQ. Trimming cost V 3 bases and J 0 bases; bases outside gene matches: 9. This CDR3 is built from 19 residues. CDR3 in DNA: TGCGCCAGCAGCTGGGGGACTAGCGGGAAGAATTTAGCCAAAAACATTCAGTACTTC. It encodes CASSWGTSGKNLAKNIQYF. Full variable domain (remainder filled in from reference TRBV5-1 and TRBJ2-4): KAGVTQTPRYLIKTRGQQVTLSCSPISGHRSVSWYQQTPGQGLQFLFEYFSETQRNKGNFPGRFSGRQFSNSRSEMNVSTLELGDSALYLCASSWGTSGKNLAKNIQYFGAGTRLSVL.

The chain recombines TRBV6-5 with TRBJ2-7; 8 positions agree with TRBD1. The CDR3 runs to 15 residues. Losses at the gene ends were 7 bases for V and 3 bases for J; bases not matched to a gene: 11. The germline gives CDR1 MNHEY, CDR2 SVGAGI. CDR3 in DNA: TGTGCCAGCATTCAGGGGGCATCTTCCGTCTACGAGCAGTACTTC. Amino acids: CASIQGASSVYEQYF.

This clone appeared once. This chain uses TRBV4-1 with TRBJ2-1, with 14 positions matching TRBD2. CDR3 length: 16 amino acids. V shed 4 bases, J shed 8 bases, and the junction held 7 bases outside the gene matches. CDR1 MGHRA and CDR2 YSYEKL come from the germline V gene. The CDR3 DNA sequence: TGCGCCAGCAGCCTAACGACTAGCGGGAGGGCCCATGAGCAGTTCTTC. This translates into CASSLTTSGRAHEQFF.

The V call is TRBV3-1 (or the pseudogene TRBV3-2), the J call TRBJ1-2; TRBD1 is a possible D gene (6 bases). The CDR3 spans 14 residues. The V and J ends lost 2 bases and 6 bases respectively, with 13 bases between them. Germline V CDR1 and CDR2: LGHDT, YNNKEL (reference sequence). The chain's CDR3 is CASSQLQGLDGYTF. The CDR3 coding sequence is TGTGCCAGCAGCCAACTACAGGGCTTAGATGGCTACACCTTC.

A remark on this clone: Other nucleotide sequences in the sample specify the same CDR3. This chain joins TRBV7-8 and TRBJ1-5; unclear D gene. V dropped 1 base and J dropped 4 bases, with 5 bases sitting between them. This CDR3 spans 13 amino acids. CDR1 SGHVS and CDR2 FQNEAQ come from the germline V gene. The DNA of the CDR3 is TGTGCCAGCAGCTTAGGCAGGAATCAGCCCCAGCATTTT. Translating it yields CASSLGRNQPQHF.